This T cell receptor beta chain was captured in a study of blood T cell repertoires in COVID-19 (dated by TCRdb to the early 2020s). Turning to the overall study: Samples covering the acute and convalescent phases of COVID-19 were provided by collaborators in the United States, Italy and Spain. Samples came from the ongoing ImmuneRACE study (first 160 participants) plus 1,254 subjects from 6 global collaborators. The material from the prospective study consisted of cDNA or gDNA derived from T cells, B-cell-depleted T cells, or PBMCs. The repertoires were released in a freely available public database intended as a resource for research on the immune response to SARS-CoV-2. Where available, HLA class I and class II types were obtained from metadata supplied by the sample provider rather than from assay-based typing. A de-identified subject ID, COVID-19 status, age in years and sex were almost always included in the sample metadata. The dataset comprised deeply sampled blood TCRbeta repertoires from subjects exposed to, actively infected with, or recovered from COVID-19. Study-wide findings and limitations: The quantity of clinical and demographic metadata differed by source and by participant and was supplied without curation.

The collaborating institutions used their own protocols to collect whole blood in K2EDTA tubes. For TCRbeta analysis, collaborators shipped samples in one of three forms: frozen whole blood, isolated PBMCs, or DNA extracted from either of those sample types. The cysteine opens and the phenylalanine closes a CDR3 of 12 amino acids. The only DNA kept is the CDR3, 36 bases in frame from the first base. The junction shows trimming of 6 bases on V and 10 bases on J, plus 12 bases between the germline ends. CDR1 SNHLY and CDR2 FYNNEI are derived from the germline V gene. A word on this clone: The antigen it recognizes is unknown. No base qualities exist here, and no much larger clone lies one base off it.

TCRbeta CDR3 regions were amplified from genomic DNA using the immunoSEQ Assay, a bias-controlled multiplex PCR. Turning to the authors' computational methods: The number of nucleated cells in each sample was estimated by amplification of reference gene primers within the assay. Sequence reads were collapsed and filtered to measure the absolute abundance of every unique TCRbeta CDR3 rearrangement. For each sample, productive Simpson clonality was calculated as the square root of Simpson's diversity index over productive rearrangements. The source is immuneACCESS, and TCRdb retained only in-frame sequences with V and J called. Part of the clones is not carried over; for the studies checked, unresolved V genes explain less than half of this, and the remainder is unexplained. The V and J calls and clone size were taken over from that table, and D and trimming were inferred from the DNA. The sample records about 170,000 clones, roughly 84% of which are singletons. The ten largest clones represent roughly 2.6% of the sample.

The sequenced sample consisted of peripheral blood. In this chain, TRBV2 is recombined with TRBJ1-4, and the D gene may be TRBD1, 6 bases matching. The clonotype originates from a human donor with acute or convalescent COVID-19. The donor label of this sample is uncertain. The CDR3 region: CASRLDSGKLFF. Read as DNA, the sequence is TGTGCCAGCAGACTGGACAGCGGAAAACTGTTTTTT.